These 4 T cell receptor beta chains were all obtained from the same sample, sequenced in a study of blood T cell repertoires in COVID-19. Profiling relied on immunoSEQ multiplex PCR, and the TCRdb table lists in-frame clones only, not all of them. The table includes over 200,000 clones, 85% to 90% detected once. Sequenced sample: peripheral blood. These receptors were obtained from a man younger than 45 with COVID-19, enrolled during active disease.

The sample holds one count of this clone. V usage is TRBV19 and J usage is TRBJ2-3; 9 bases fit TRBD2. V trimming: 1 base; J trimming: 4 bases; junction bases outside the gene matches: 9. The CDR3 is 17 residues long. CDR1 and CDR2 (germline): LNHDA, SQIVND (reference sequence). CDR3 sequence reads: CASSIGVGRGGSDTQYF. DNA for the CDR3: TGTGCCAGTAGTATAGGAGTTGGGCGGGGGGGGTCAGATACGCAGTATTTT. Full variable domain (outside the CDR3, taken from reference TRBV19 and TRBJ2-3): DGGITQSPKYLFRKEGQNVTLSCEQNLNHDAMYWYRQDPGQGLRLIYYSQIVNDFQKGDIAEGYSVSREKKESFPLTVTSAQKNPTAFYLCASSIGVGRGGSDTQYFGPGTRLTVL.

About this clone: This same CDR3 is encoded by further DNA sequences in the sample. V gene TRBV6-5 combines with J gene TRBJ1-2; no reliable D call. The CDR3 spans 14 residues. Trimming left V 0 bases short and J 0 bases short, with 5 bases between. Looked up from germline, CDR1 is MNHEY and CDR2 is SVGAGI. CDR3 loop: CASSYSPANYGYTF. CDR3 bases: TGTGCCAGCAGTTACTCGCCAGCTAACTATGGCTACACCTTC.

The chain uses TRBV7-3 and TRBJ2-1, with D possibly TRBD1 on 5 matching bases. Germline V gives CDR1 SGHTA, CDR2 FQGTGA. The CDR3 consists of 15 residues. The germline V and J ends were trimmed by 2 bases and 0 bases, with 8 bases remaining between them. CDR3 nucleotide sequence: TGTGCCAGCAGCTTATTAACAGGCTCCTACAATGAGCAGTTCTTC. Translated: CASSLLTGSYNEQFF.

This chain connects TRBV6-5 to TRBJ2-7, with D tentatively TRBD2 (5 bases). The CDR3 has 15 residues. The V end lost 0 bases, the J end lost 0 bases, and 9 bases lay between the germline ends. Germline values: CDR1 MNHEY, CDR2 SVGAGI. The CDR3 reads CASSYSFGNSYEQYF. Here the CDR3 DNA reads TGTGCCAGCAGTTACTCGTTCGGGAACTCCTACGAGCAGTACTTC.